Shown below are 2 T cell receptor beta chains from a single sample sequenced in a study of a mutant IDH1 vaccine in newly diagnosed glioma. Time point given: week 47, end of study. In the vaccine, a single dose held 300 ug of the mutant IDH1 20-mer peptide, along with topical imiquimod. Using immunoSEQ multiplex PCR, the repertoire was profiled, and TCRdb retains in-frame clones only, with some absent. The data contain 77,000 or so clones, 80% to 90% of them singletons. The antigens for these receptors are not known. The sequences come from PBMCs, collected from a glioma patient whose treatment included an IDH1 peptide vaccine. The receptors come from a man aged 40-49 years with glioma.

The V and J genes are TRBV9 and TRBJ1-1; D gene uncertain. Germline V gene lookup returns CDR1 SGDLS and CDR2 YYNGEE. V was shortened by 5 bases and J by 0 bases, with 11 bases between the two germline ends. This CDR3 contains 14 residues. Here the CDR3 DNA reads TGTGCCAGCAGGGTACACCGCTTGAACACTGAAGCTTTCTTT. Its translation: CASRVHRLNTEAFF.

This clone was counted between two and nine times. An end of the junction does not agree with germline; a read error may underlie this. The chain is built from TRBV29-1 and TRBJ1-1; D is uncertain. Germline V gene lookup returns CDR1 SQVTM and CDR2 ANQGSEA. The CDR3 has 11 residues. The CDR3 bases are TGCACCGTTGGAGGCAGCACTGAAGCTTTCTTT. Protein product: CTVGGSTEAFF. Using reference TRBV29-1 and TRBJ1-1 for the parts outside the CDR3, the full variable domain is SAVISQKPSRDICQRGTSLTIQCQVDSQVTMMFWYRQQPGQSLTLIATANQGSEATYESGFVIDKFPISRPNLTFSTLTVSNMSPEDSSIYLCTVGGSTEAFFGQGTRLTVV.